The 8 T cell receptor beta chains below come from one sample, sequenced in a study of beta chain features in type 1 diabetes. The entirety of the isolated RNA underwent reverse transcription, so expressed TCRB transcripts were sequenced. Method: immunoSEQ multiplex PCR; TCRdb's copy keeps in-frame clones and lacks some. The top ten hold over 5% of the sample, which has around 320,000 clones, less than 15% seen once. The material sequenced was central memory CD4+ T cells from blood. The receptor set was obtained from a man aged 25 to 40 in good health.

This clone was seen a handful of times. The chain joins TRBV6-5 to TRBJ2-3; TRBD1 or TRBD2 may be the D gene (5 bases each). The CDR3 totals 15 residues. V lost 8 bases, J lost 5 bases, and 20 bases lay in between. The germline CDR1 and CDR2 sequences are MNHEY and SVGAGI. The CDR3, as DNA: TGTGCCAGCGGACGGGGACCGCTTGGAGAAGATACGCAGTATTTT. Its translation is CASGRGPLGEDTQYF.

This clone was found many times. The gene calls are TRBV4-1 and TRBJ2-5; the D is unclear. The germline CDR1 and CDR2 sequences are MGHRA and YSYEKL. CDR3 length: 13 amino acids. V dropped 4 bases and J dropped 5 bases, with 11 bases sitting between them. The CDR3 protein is CASSLSMGETQYF. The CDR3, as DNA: TGCGCCAGCAGCCTCTCAATGGGGGAGACCCAGTACTTC.

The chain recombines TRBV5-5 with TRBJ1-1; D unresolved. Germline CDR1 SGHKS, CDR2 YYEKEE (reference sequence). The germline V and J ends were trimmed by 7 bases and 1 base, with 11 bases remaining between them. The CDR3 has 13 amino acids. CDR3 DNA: TGTGCCAGCCTGTCGGGCGGGAACACTGAAGCTTTCTTT. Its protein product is CASLSGGNTEAFF.

CDR3 loop: CASSQVTGWQETQYF. In DNA form, the CDR3 reads TGTGCCAGCAGCCAAGTGACGGGGTGGCAAGAGACCCAGTACTTC. The V and J genes are TRBV7-7 and TRBJ2-5; possible D gene TRBD2, 5 bases. This CDR3 region has 15 residues. Germline lookup yields CDR1 SSHAT and CDR2 FNYEAQ (reference sequence). V was cut by 5 bases and J by 2 bases, with 15 bases left in between.

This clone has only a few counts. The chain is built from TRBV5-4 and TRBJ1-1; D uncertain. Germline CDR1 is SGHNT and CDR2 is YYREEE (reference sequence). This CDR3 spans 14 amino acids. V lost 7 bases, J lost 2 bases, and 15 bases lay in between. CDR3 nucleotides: TGTGCCAGCCATTTTGGGTGGAGTAACACTGAAGCTTTCTTT. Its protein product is CASHFGWSNTEAFF. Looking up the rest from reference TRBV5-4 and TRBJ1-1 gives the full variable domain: ETGVTQSPTHLIKTRGQQVTLRCSSQSGHNTVSWYQQALGQGPQFIFQYYREEENGRGNFPPRFSGLQFPNYSSELNVNALELDDSALYLCASHFGWSNTEAFFGQGTRLTVV.

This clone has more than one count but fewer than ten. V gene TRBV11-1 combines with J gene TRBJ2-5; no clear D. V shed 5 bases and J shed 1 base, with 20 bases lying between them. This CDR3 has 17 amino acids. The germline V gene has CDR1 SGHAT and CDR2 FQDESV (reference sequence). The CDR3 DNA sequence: TGTGCCAGCAGCATTACACTGGGCGGTGGGCCCCAAGAGACCCAGTACTTC. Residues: CASSITLGGGPQETQYF.

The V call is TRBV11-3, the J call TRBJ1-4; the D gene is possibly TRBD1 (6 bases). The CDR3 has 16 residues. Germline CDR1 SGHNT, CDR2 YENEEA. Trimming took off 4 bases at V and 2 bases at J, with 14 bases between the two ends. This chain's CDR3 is CASSSSGGQTNEKLFF. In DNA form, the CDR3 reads TGTGCCAGCAGCTCGTCGGGGGGCCAGACTAATGAAAAACTGTTTTTT.

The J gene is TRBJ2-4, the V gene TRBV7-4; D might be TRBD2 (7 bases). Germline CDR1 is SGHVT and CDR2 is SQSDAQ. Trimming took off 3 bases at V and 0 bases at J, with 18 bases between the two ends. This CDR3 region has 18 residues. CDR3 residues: CASSFPGGGLKAKNIQYF. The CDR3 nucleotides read TGTGCCAGCAGCTTCCCGGGGGGCGGACTAAAAGCCAAAAACATTCAGTACTTC.